This T cell receptor beta chain is from a study of cytomegalovirus exposure and HLA in healthy donors. In the PCR, 60 Vbeta and 13 Jbeta primers were used. Repertoires were generated with immunoSEQ multiplex PCR, while TCRdb's copy carries only in-frame clones and drops some. This sample has 250,000 to 350,000 clones; 86% occur once, and the top ten carry 4%. Trimming took 6 bases from V and 0 from J, leaving 6 bases between them. This CDR3 has 13 residues. Germline V gives CDR1 LNHDA, CDR2 SQIVND (reference sequence). In its sample, this clone was seen a few times. Its antigen remains unidentified. General observations from the study: The likely origin of a cluster of highly shared sequence variants was a sequencing artifact. As confirmed in vitro, a few CMV-associated chains were specific for CMV antigens. Later analysis showed most CMV-associated TCR beta chains appearing HLA-restricted. Sequences of the TCR beta chain were said to predict the HLA-A and HLA-B alleles of most subjects accurately.

This TCR came from a man between 40 and 49 years old in good health and CMV-seropositive. The sequencing input was PBMCs. The chain carries TRBV19 and TRBJ1-5; no clear D gene. The CDR3 loop is CASSQYSNQPQHF. The CDR3 nucleotides are TGTGCCAGTAGCCAGTATAGCAATCAGCCCCAGCATTTT.